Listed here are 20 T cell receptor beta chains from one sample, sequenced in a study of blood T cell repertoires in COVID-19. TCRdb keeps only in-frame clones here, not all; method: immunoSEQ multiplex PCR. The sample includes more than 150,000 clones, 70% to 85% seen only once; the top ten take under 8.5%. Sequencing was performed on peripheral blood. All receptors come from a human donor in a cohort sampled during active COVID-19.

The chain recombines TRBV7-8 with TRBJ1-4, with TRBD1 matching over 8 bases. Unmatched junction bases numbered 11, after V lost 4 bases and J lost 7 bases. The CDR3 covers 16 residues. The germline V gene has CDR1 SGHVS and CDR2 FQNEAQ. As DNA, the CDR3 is TGTGCCAGCAGCTGGGGACAGGCGATGCGGAGTGAAAAACTGTTTTTT. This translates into CASSWGQAMRSEKLFF. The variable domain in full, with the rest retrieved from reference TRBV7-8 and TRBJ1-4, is GAGVSQSPRYKVAKRGQDVALRCDPISGHVSLFWYQQALGQGPEFLTYFQNEAQLDKSGLPSDRFFAERPEGSVSTLKIQRTQQEDSAVYLCASSWGQAMRSEKLFFGSGTQLSVL.

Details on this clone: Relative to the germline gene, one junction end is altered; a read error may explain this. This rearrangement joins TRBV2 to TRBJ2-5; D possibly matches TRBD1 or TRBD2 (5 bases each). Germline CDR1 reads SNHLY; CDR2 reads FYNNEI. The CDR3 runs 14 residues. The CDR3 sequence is CASSKADTQETQYF. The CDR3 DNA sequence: TGTGCCAGCAGTAAAGCGGACACTCAAGAGACCCAGTACTTC.

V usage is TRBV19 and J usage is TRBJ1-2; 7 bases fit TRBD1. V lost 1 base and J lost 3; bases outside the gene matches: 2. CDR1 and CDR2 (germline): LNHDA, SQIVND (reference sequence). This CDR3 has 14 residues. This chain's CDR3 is CASSIATGDYGYTF. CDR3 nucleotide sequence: TGTGCCAGTAGTATAGCAACAGGGGACTATGGCTACACCTTC.

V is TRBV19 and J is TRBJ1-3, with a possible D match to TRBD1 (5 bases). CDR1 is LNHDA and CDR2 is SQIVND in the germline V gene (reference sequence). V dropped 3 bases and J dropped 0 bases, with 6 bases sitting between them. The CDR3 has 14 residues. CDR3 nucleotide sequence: TGTGCCAGTAGTATCGGACACTCTGGAAACACCATATATTTT. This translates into CASSIGHSGNTIYF.

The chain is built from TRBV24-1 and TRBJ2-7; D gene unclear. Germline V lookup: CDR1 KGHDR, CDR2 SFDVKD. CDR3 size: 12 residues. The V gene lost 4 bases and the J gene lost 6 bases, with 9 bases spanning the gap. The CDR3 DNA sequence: TGTGCCACCAGTGAGAACAGTCCCGAGCAGTACTTC. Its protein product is CATSENSPEQYF.

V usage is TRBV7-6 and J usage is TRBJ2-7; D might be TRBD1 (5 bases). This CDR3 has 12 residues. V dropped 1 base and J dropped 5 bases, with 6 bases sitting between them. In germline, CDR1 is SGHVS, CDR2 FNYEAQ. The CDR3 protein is CASSLDRNEQYF. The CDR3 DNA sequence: TGTGCCAGCAGCTTAGACAGGAACGAGCAGTACTTC.

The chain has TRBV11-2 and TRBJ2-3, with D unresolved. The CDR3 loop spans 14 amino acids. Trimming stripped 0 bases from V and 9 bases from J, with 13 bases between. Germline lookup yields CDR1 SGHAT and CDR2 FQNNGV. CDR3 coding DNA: TGTGCCAGCAGCTTAGAAGCTAGGTCGGAGACGCAGTATTTT. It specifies CASSLEARSETQYF.

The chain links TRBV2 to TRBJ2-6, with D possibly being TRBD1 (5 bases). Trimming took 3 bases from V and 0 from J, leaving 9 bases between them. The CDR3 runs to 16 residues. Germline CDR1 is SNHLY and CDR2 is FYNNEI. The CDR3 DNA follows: TGTGCCAGCAGTGACAGGGCCAACTCTGGGGCCAACGTCCTGACTTTC. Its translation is CASSDRANSGANVLTF. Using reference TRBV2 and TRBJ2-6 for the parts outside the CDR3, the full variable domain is EPEVTQTPSHQVTQMGQEVILRCVPISNHLYFYWYRQILGQKVEFLVSFYNNEISEKSEIFDDQFSVERPDGSNFTLKIRSTKLEDSAMYFCASSDRANSGANVLTFGAGSRLTVL.

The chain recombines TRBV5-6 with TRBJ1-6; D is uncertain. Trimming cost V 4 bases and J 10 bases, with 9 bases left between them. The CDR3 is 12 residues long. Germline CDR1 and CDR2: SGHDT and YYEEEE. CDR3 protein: CASSLGGSPLHF. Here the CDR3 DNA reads TGTGCCAGCAGCCTGGGCGGCTCACCCCTCCACTTT.

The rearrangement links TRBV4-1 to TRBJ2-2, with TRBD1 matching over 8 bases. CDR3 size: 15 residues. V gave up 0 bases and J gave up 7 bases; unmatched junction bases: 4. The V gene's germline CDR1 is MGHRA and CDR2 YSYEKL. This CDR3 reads CASSQDSGGVGELFF. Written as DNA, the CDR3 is TGCGCCAGCAGCCAAGATTCAGGGGGCGTCGGGGAGCTGTTTTTT.

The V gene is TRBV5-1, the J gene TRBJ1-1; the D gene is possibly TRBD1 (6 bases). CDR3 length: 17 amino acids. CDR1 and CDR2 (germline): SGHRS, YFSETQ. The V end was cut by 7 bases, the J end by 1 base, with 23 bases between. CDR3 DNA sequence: TGCGCCAGCTCCCCCAGCGGCAGGGGACATGAGAACACTGAAGCTTTCTTT. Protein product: CASSPSGRGHENTEAFF.

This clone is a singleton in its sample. The CDR3 DNA sequence: TGTGCCATCAGCTTCAGGGTAGAGGCCCCCTACAATGAGCAGTTCTTC. This gives the protein CAISFRVEAPYNEQFF. This rearrangement joins TRBV10-3 to TRBJ2-1; D may be TRBD1 (5 bases). The CDR3 is made up of 16 amino acids. CDR1 and CDR2 from the germline V gene are ENHRY and SYGVKD. With 6 bases removed from V and 2 bases from J, the gap between germline ends came to 17 bases.

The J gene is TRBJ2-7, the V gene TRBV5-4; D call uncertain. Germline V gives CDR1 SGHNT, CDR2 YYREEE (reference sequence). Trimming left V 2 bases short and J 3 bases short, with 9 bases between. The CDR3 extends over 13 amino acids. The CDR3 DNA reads TGTGCCAGCAGCTTTAATTCCGTCTACGAGCAGTACTTC. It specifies CASSFNSVYEQYF.

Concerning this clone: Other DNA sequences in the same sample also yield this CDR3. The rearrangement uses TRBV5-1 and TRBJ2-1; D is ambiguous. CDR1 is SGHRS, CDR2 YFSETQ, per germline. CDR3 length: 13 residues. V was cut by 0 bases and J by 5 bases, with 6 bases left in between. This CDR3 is CASSLGLHNEQFF. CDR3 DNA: TGCGCCAGCAGCTTGGGGCTCCACAATGAGCAGTTCTTC.

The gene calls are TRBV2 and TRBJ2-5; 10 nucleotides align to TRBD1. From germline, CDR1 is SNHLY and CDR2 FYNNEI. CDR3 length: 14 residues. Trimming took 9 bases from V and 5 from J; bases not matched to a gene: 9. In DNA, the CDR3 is TGTGCCAGTGCTACCGGGACAGGGGACGAGACCCAGTACTTC. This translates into CASATGTGDETQYF.

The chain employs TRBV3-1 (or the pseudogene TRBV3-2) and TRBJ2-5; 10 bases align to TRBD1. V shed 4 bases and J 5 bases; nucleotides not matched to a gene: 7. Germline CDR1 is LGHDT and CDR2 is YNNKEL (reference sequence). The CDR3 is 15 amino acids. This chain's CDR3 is CASSPGTGVGETQYF. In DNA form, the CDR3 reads TGTGCCAGCAGCCCAGGGACAGGGGTAGGGGAGACCCAGTACTTC.

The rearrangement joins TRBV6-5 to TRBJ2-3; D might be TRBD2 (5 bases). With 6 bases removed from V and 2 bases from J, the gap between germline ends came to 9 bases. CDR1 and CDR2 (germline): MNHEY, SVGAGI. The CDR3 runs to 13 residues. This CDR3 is CASRDSATDTQYF. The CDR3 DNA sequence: TGTGCCAGCAGGGATAGCGCCACAGATACGCAGTATTTT.

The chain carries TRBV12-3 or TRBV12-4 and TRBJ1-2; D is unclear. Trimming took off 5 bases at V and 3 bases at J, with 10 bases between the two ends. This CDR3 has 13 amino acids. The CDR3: CASSLTHDYGYTF. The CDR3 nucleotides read TGTGCCAGCAGTCTGACACACGACTATGGCTACACCTTC.

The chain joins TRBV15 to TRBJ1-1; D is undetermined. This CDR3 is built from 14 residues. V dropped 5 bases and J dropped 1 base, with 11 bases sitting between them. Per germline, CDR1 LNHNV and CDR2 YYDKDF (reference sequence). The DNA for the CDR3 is TGTGCCACCAGCCGAAGAACCGGGAACACTGAAGCTTTCTTT. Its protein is CATSRRTGNTEAFF. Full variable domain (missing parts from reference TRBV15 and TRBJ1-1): DAMVIQNPRYQVTQFGKPVTLSCSQTLNHNVMYWYQQKSSQAPKLLFHYYDKDFNNEADTPDNFQSRRPNTSFCFLDIRSPGLGDTAMYLCATSRRTGNTEAFFGQGTRLTVV.

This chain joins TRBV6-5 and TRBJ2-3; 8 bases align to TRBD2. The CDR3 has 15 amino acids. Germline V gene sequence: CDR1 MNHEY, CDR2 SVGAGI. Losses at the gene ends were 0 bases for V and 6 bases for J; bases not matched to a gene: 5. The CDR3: CASSYSSSGGDTQYF. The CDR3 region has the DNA TGTGCCAGCAGTTACTCCTCCAGCGGGGGCGATACGCAGTATTTT.